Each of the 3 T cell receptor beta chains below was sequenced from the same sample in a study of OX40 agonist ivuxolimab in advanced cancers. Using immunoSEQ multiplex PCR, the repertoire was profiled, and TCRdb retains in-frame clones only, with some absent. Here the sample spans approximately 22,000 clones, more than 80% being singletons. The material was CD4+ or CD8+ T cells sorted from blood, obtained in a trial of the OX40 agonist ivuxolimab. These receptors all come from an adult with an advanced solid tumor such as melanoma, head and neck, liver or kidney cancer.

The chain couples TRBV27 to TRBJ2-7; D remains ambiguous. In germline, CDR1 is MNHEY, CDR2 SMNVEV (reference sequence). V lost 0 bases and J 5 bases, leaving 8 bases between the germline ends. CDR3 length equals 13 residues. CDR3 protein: CASSLSSLNEQYF. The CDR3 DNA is TGTGCCAGCAGTTTATCGAGTCTCAACGAGCAGTACTTC.

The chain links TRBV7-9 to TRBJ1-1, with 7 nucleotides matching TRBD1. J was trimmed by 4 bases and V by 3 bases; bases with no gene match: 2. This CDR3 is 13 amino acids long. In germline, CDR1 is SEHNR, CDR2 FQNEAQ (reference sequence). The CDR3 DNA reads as TGTGCCAGCAGCTTGACAGGGAGCACTGAAGCTTTCTTT. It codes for CASSLTGSTEAFF.

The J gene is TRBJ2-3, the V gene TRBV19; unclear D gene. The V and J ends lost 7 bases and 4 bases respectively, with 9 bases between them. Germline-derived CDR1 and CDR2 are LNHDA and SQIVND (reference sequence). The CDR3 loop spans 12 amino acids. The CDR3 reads CASTTPPDTQYF. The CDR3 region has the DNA TGTGCCAGTACAACTCCTCCAGATACGCAGTATTTT.